This TCR beta chain stems from a study of beta chain features in type 1 diabetes. Germline loops: CDR1 SEHNR, CDR2 FQNEAQ (reference sequence). Trimming stripped 4 bases from V and 8 bases from J, with 8 bases between. The CDR3 totals 11 residues. Expressed TCRB transcripts were sequenced because the entire RNA isolate underwent reverse transcription. Measured with immunoSEQ multiplex PCR; TCRdb has only the in-frame clones, and not every one. Among a few hundred thousand clones, 16% were seen once, and the ten largest hold approximately 0.087%. Study outcomes and limitations: Type 1 diabetes patients showed a moderate but significant shortening of TCRB CDR3s in all four CD4+ subsets.

Worth noting for this clone: Its cognate antigen is unknown.

Sequenced material: naive CD4+ T cells from blood. This chain joins TRBV7-9 and TRBJ1-2, with no clear D. This TCR was recovered from a man aged 25-45 years with type 1 diabetes. The CDR3 sequence is CASSYEGGYTF. Written as DNA, the CDR3 is TGTGCCAGCAGCTACGAAGGAGGCTACACCTTC. Based on the CDR3 plus reference TRBV7-9 and TRBJ1-2, the full variable domain is DTGVSQNPRHKITKRGQNVTFRCDPISEHNRLYWYRQTLGQGPEFLTYFQNEAQLEKSRLLSDRFSAERPKGSFSTLEIQRTEQGDSAMYLCASSYEGGYTFGSGTRLTVV.